The clone carrying this T cell receptor beta chain showed up just a few times. Its antigen is still unknown. The data belong to a study of T-cell reconstitution after alpha-beta-depleted transplantation in children. Per germline, CDR1 LGHNA and CDR2 YSLEER. V shed 3 bases and J shed 1 base, with 13 bases lying between them. The CDR3 loop spans 17 amino acids. Unique molecular identifiers were incorporated when the TCRbeta library was constructed. One entry per CDR3 protein results from TCRdb running MiXCR on the PCR reads. In the table there are about 76,000 distinct CDR3 sequences, less than 15% of which are singletons. General study findings and limits: One year post-transplant, T-cell counts and diversity were largely derived from T cells produced anew.

This chain links TRBV4-3 with TRBJ1-6; TRBD1 might be the D (6 bases). The sequencing here drew on PBMCs, mostly from graft donor cells, taken 180 days after TCRalphabeta/CD19-depleted stem cell transplant. The sequence was collected from a male patient between 2 and 15 years old who had a stem cell transplant for acute lymphoblastic leukemia, so the T cells may come from the graft donor. CDR3 sequence reads: CASSHITGKSYNSPLHF. The CDR3 region has the DNA TGCGCCAGCAGCCACATAACAGGGAAATCCTATAATTCACCCCTCCACTTT.